This entry is about one T cell receptor (beta chain). The antigen is undetermined. The assay, immunoSEQ v3.0, was run at survey level. The table came from immunoSEQ multiplex PCR; TCRdb's copy has only in-frame clones and leaves some out. The sample records about 30,000 clones, about 88% being singletons. Donors needed at least one pre-ART PBMC sample plus at least two post-ART samples. The data stem from a study of long-term antiretroviral therapy in people with HIV. Study-wide findings and caveats: Compared with controls, HIV repertoires showed narrower CDR3 length ranges. Repertoire dominance by clones expanded before ART was seen at all time points. Investigators report no available data on ART adherence, viral resistance or therapy changes.

V was trimmed by 11 bases and J by 0 bases, leaving 19 bases between them. The CDR3 covers 16 residues. Germline V lookup: CDR1 ENHRY, CDR2 SYGVKD. This TCR came from a woman in her twenties or thirties with HIV. The sample here was unsorted PBMCs, taken approximately 2.9 years before starting antiretroviral therapy. V and J are TRBV10-3 and TRBJ2-2; a weak D match, TRBD1 (6 bases). CDR3 protein: CAACPGHHTNTGELFF. CDR3 sequence (DNA): TGTGCCGCCTGCCCGGGACACCATACGAACACCGGGGAGCTGTTTTTT.